The following is a T cell receptor (beta chain) sequence with its context. Cohorts were assigned according to the clinical history that participants reported. Among Cohort 3 donors, those recovered had two negative PCRs, clearance, or symptom resolution. Germline CDR1 is LGHDT and CDR2 is YNNKEL (reference sequence). The CDR3 sequence is 17 residues long. V was cut by 3 bases and J by 0 bases, with 15 bases left in between. This specimen belongs to a study of blood T cell repertoires in COVID-19. Overall study: In each case, the material was cDNA or gDNA derived from T cells, B-cell-depleted T cells, or PBMCs.

Only in-frame clones appear in the TCRdb table, and some are missing; sequencing was by immunoSEQ multiplex PCR. The sample includes fewer than 500,000 clones, roughly nine tenths of them seen just once. This TCR came from a young man who had recovered from COVID-19. Sequenced sample: PBMCs or T cells enriched from blood (not recorded which). V is TRBV3-1 (or the pseudogene TRBV3-2) and J is TRBJ2-1; possible D gene TRBD1, 6 bases. CDR3 residues: CASSHPGQRSSYNEQFF. The CDR3 DNA follows: TGTGCCAGCAGCCATCCAGGACAGCGCAGCTCCTACAATGAGCAGTTCTTC.